This T cell receptor (beta chain) was captured by sequencing in a study of control samples from healthy donors and cancer patients. V lost 1 base and J 7 bases, leaving 14 bases between the germline ends. CDR1 and CDR2 from the germline V gene are SNHLY and FYNNEI. The CDR3 contains 15 residues. Profiled with immunoSEQ multiplex PCR; TCRdb holds only in-frame clones, not every one. This table has around 130,000 clones, around nine tenths appearing once. Material: blood. The chain uses TRBV2 and TRBJ1-5; D is undetermined. This TCR was recovered from a man in his thirties or forties in good health. The CDR3 DNA reads TGTGCCAGCAGTGAAGGAGGTCCTAGGAGACAGCCCCAGCATTTT. It is translated as CASSEGGPRRQPQHF.